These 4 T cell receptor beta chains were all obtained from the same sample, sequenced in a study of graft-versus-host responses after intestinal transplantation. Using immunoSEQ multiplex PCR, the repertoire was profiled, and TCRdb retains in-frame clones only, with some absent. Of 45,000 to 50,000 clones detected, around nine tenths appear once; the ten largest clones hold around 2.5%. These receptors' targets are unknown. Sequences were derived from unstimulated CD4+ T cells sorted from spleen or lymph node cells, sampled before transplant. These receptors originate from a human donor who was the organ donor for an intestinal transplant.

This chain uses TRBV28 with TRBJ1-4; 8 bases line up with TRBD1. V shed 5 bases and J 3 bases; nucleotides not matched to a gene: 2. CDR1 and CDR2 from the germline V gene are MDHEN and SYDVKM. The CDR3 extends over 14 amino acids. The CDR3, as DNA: TGTGCCAGCAGTCTGACAGGGGCTAATGAAAAACTGTTTTTT. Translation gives CASSLTGANEKLFF.

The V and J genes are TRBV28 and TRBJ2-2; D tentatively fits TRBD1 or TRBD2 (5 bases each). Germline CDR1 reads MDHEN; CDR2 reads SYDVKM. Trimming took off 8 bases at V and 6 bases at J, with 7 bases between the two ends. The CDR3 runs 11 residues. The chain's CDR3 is CASWGSGELFF. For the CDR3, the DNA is TGTGCCAGCTGGGGGTCCGGGGAGCTGTTTTTT.

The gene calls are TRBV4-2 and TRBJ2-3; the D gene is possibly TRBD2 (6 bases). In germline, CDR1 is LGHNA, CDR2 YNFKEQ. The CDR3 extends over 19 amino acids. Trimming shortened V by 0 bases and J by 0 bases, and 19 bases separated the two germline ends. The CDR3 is CASSQDESWSGTSTDTQYF. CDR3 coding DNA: TGTGCCAGCAGCCAAGATGAGTCGTGGTCAGGGACTAGCACAGATACGCAGTATTTT.

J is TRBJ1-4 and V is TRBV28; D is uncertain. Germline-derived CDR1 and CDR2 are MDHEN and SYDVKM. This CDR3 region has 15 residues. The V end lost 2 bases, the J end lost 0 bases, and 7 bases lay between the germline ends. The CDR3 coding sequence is TGTGCCAGCAGTTTAGTGTGGCCAACTAATGAAAAACTGTTTTTT. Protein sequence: CASSLVWPTNEKLFF.